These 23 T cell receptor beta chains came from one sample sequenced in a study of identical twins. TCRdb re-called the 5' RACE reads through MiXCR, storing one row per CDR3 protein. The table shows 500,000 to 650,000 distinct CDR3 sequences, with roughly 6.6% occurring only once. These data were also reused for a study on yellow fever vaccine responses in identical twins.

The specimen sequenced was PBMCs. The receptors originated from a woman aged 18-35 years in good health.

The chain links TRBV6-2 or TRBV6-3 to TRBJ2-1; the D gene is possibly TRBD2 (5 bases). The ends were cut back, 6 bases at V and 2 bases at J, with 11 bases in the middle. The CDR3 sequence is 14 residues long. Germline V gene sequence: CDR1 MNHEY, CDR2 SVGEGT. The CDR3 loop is CASRADSPYNEQFF. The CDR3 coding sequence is TGTGCCAGCAGGGCGGACTCACCCTACAATGAGCAGTTCTTC.

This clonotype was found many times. The CDR3 DNA follows: TGCAGTGCCGGACCTGACAGCCTCAATGAAAAACTGTTTTTT. It specifies CSAGPDSLNEKLFF. The genes are TRBV20-1 and TRBJ1-4; TRBD1 is a possible D gene (5 bases). V shed 6 bases and J shed 5 bases, with 16 bases lying between them. This CDR3 region has 14 residues. Germline lookup yields CDR1 DFQATT and CDR2 SNEGSKA (reference sequence).

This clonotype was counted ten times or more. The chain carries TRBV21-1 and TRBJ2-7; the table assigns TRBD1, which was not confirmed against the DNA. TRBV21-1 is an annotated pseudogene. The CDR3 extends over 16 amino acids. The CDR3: CASSGPSGQPSYEQYV. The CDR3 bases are TGTGCCAGCAGCGGACCCTCGGGACAGCCCTCCTACGAGCAGTACGTC.

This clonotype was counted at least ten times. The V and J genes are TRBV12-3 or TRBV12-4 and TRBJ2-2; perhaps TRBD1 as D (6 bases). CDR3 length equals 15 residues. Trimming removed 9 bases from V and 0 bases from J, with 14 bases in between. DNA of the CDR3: TGTGCCAGTATTTGGGGGCACGCGAACACCGGGGAGCTGTTTTTT. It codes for CASIWGHANTGELFF.

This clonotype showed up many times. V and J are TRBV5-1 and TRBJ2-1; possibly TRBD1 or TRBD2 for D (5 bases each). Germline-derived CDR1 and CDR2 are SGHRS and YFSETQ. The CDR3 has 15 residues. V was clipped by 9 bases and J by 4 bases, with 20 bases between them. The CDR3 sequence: CATSRVEGSYNEQFF. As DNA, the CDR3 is TGCGCCACCTCCAGGGTAGAGGGTAGTTACAATGAGCAGTTCTTC.

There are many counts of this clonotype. Written as DNA, the CDR3 is TGTGCCAGCAGCTTAAGCGCGGGAACTGAAGCTTTCTTT. The encoded protein is CASSLSAGTEAFF. J is TRBJ1-1 and V is TRBV7-6, with unresolved D. The V end lost 2 bases, the J end lost 5 bases, and 9 bases lay between the germline ends. Germline loops: CDR1 SGHVS, CDR2 FNYEAQ. The CDR3 is made up of 13 amino acids.

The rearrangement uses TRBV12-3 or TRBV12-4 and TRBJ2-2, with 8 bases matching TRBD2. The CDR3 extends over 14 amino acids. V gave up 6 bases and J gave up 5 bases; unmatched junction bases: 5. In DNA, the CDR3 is TGTGCCAGCAGCGGGGGGGGCCGTACCGGGGAGCTGTTTTTT. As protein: CASSGGGRTGELFF.

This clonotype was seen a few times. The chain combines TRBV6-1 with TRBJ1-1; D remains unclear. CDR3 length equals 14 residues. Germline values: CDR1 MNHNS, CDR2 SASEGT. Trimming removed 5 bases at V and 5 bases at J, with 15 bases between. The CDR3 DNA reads TGTGCCAGCAGTCCCTTAGATGGTCGAACTGAAGCTTTCTTT. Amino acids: CASSPLDGRTEAFF.

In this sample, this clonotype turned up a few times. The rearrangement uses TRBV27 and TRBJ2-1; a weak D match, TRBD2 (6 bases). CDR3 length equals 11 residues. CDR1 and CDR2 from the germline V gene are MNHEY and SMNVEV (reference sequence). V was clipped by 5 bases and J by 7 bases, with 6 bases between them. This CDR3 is CASSAGNEQFF. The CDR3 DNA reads TGTGCCAGCAGTGCGGGAAATGAGCAGTTCTTC.

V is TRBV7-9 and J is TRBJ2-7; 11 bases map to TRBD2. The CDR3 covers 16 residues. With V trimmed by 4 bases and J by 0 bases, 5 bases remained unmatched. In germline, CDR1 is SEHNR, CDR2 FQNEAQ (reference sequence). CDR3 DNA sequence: TGTGCCAGCAGCTCAAGGACTAGCGGGTACTCCTACGAGCAGTACTTC. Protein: CASSSRTSGYSYEQYF. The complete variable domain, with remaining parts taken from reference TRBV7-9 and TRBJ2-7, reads DTGVSQNPRHKITKRGQNVTFRCDPISEHNRLYWYRQTLGQGPEFLTYFQNEAQLEKSRLLSDRFSAERPKGSFSTLEIQRTEQGDSAMYLCASSSRTSGYSYEQYFGPGTRLTVT.

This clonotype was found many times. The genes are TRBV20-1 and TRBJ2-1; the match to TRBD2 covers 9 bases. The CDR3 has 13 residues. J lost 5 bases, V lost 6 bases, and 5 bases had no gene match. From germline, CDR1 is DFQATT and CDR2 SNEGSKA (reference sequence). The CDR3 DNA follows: TGCAGTGCCTTAGCGGGAGCCAACAATGAGCAGTTCTTC. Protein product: CSALAGANNEQFF.

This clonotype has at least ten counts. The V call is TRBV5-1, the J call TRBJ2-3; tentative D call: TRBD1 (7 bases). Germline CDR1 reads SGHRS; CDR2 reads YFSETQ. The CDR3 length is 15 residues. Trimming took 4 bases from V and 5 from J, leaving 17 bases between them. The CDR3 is CASSPQGGDRDTQYF. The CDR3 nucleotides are TGCGCCAGCAGCCCCCAGGGGGGTGATCGAGATACGCAGTATTTT. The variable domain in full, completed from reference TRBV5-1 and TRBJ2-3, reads KAGVTQTPRYLIKTRGQQVTLSCSPISGHRSVSWYQQTPGQGLQFLFEYFSETQRNKGNFPGRFSGRQFSNSRSEMNVSTLELGDSALYLCASSPQGGDRDTQYFGPGTRLTVL.

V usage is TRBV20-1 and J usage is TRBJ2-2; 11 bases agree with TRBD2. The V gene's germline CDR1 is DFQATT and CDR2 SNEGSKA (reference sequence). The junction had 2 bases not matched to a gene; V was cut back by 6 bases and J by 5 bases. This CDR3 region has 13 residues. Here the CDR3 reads CSARLAGTGELFF. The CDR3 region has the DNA TGCAGTGCCAGACTAGCGGGAACCGGGGAGCTGTTTTTT.

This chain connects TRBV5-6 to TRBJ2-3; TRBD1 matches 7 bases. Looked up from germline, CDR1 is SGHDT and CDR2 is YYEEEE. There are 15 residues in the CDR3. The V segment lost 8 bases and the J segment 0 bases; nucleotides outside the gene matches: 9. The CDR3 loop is CARGQGVRSTDTQYF. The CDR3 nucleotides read TGTGCCAGGGGCCAGGGGGTCCGTAGCACAGATACGCAGTATTTT.

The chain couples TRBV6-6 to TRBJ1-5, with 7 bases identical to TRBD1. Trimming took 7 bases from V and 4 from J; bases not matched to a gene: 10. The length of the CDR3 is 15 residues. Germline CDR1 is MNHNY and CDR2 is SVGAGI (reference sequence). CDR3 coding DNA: TGTGCCAGCACGGACAGGAACCCAGGGAATCAGCCCCAGCATTTT. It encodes CASTDRNPGNQPQHF.

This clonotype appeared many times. The CDR3 DNA is TGTGCCAGCAGCCAAGTTTATATCTCAGCCCCTCACACAGATACGCAGTATTTT. It encodes CASSQVYISAPHTDTQYF. V is TRBV14 and J is TRBJ2-3; D is uncertain. V lost 1 base and J 2 bases, leaving 19 bases between the germline ends. The CDR3 consists of 18 residues. Germline loops: CDR1 SGHDN, CDR2 FVKESK.

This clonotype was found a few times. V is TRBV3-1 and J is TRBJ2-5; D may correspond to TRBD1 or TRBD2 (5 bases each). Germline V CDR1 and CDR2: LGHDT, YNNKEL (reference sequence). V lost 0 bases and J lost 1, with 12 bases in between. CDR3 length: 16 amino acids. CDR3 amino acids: CASSQDPGTSQETQYF. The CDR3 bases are TGTGCCAGCAGCCAAGACCCTGGGACCTCCCAAGAGACCCAGTACTTC.

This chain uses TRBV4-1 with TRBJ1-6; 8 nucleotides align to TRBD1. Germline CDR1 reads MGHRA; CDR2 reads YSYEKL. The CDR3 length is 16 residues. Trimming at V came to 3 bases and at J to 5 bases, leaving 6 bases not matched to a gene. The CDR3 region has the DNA TGCGCCAGCAGCCACCCGGGACAGGTGAATAATTCACCCCTCCACTTT. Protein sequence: CASSHPGQVNNSPLHF.

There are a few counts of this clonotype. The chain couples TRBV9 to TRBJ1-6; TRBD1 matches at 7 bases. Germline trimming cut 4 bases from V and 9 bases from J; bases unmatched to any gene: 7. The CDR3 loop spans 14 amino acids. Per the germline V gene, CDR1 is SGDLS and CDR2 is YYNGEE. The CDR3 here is CASSQDTGVSPLHF. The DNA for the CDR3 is TGTGCCAGCAGCCAGGATACAGGGGTTTCACCCCTCCACTTT.

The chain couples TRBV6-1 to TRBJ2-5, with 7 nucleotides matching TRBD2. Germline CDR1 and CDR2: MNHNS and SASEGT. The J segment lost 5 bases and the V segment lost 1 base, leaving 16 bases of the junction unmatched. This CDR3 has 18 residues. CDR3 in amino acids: CASSEVGRARVKLETQYF. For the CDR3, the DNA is TGTGCCAGCAGTGAAGTAGGGAGGGCCAGGGTCAAACTCGAGACCCAGTACTTC.

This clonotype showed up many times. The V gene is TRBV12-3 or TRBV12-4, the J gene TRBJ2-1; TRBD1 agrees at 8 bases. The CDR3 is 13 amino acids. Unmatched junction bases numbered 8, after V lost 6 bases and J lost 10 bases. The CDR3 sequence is CASRGQGIREQFF. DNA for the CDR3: TGTGCCAGCAGAGGACAGGGTATTAGGGAGCAGTTCTTC.

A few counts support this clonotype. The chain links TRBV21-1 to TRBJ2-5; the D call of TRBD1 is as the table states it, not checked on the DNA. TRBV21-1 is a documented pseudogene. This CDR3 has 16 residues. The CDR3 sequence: CASSTNRGRKEETQYF. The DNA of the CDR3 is TGTGCCAGCAGCACCAACAGGGGGCGCAAAGAAGAGACCCAGTACTTC.

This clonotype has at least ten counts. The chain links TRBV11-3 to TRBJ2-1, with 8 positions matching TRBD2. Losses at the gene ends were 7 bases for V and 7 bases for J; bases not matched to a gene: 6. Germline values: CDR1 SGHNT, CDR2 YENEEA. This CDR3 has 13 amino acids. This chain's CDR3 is CASNNPGGNEQFF. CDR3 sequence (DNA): TGTGCCAGCAACAATCCGGGAGGGAATGAGCAGTTCTTC.